The clone carrying this T cell receptor (beta chain) has just one count. Its matching antigen is unknown. The sample is drawn from a study of OX40 agonist ivuxolimab in advanced cancers. Looking at the study overall: Males comprised around four fifths of the group, whose mean age was around 62 years (range roughly 20 to 90).

Trimming cost V 2 bases and J 1 base; bases outside gene matches: 9. Per the germline V gene, CDR1 is SGHDN and CDR2 is FVKESK. The CDR3 is made up of 17 amino acids. Assay: immunoSEQ multiplex PCR; the TCRdb copy retains only in-frame clones and omits some. The table has about 82,000 clones, about 88% seen once. Study observations and caveats: In general, CD8+ T cells held more expanded clones than CD4+ did, on average.

The sample consisted of CD4+ or CD8+ T cells sorted from blood, taken in a trial of the OX40 agonist ivuxolimab. This receptor was taken from an adult with an advanced solid tumor such as melanoma, head and neck, liver or kidney cancer. The gene calls are TRBV14 and TRBJ1-1; 8 nucleotides align to TRBD1. CDR3 bases: TGTGCCAGCAGCCAAAGCCTGACAGGGGACTGGAACACTGAAGCTTTCTTT. It codes for CASSQSLTGDWNTEAFF.